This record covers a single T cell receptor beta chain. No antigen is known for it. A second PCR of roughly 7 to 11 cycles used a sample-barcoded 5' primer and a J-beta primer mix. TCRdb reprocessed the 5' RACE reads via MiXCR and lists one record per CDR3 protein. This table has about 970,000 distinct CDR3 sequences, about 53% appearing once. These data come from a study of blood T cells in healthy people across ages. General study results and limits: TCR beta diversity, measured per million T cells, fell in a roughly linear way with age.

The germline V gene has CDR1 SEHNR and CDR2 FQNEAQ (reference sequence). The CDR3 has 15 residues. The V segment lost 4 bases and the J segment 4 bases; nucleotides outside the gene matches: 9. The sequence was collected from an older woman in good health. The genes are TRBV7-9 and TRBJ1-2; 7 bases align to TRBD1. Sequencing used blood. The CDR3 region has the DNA TGTGCCAGCAGCTCGCGGGACAGTCCGTTCTATGGCTACACCTTC. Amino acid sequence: CASSSRDSPFYGYTF.